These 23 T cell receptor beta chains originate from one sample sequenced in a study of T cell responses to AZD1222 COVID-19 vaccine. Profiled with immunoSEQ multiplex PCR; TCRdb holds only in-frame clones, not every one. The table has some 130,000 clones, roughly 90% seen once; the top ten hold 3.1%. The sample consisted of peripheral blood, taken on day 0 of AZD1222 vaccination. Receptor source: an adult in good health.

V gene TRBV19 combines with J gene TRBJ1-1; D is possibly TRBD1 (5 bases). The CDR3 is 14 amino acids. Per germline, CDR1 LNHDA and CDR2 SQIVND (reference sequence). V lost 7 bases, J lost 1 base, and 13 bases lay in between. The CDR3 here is CASTAGTANTEAFF. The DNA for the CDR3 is TGTGCCAGTACCGCCGGGACGGCGAACACTGAAGCTTTCTTT.

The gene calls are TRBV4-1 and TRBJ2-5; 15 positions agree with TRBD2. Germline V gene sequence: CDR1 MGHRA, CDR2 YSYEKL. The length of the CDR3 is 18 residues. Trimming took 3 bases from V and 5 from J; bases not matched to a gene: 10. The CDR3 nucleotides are TGCGCCAGCAGCCAGATGGGACTAGCGGGAGGCCGAGGGGAGACCCAGTACTTC. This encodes CASSQMGLAGGRGETQYF.

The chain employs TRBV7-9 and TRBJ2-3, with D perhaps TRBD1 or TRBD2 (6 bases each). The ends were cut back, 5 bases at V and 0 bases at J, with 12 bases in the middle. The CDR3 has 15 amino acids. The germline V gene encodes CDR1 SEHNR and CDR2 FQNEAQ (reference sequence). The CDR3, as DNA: TGTGCCAGCAGCAATACAGGGACTAGCACAGATACGCAGTATTTT. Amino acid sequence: CASSNTGTSTDTQYF.

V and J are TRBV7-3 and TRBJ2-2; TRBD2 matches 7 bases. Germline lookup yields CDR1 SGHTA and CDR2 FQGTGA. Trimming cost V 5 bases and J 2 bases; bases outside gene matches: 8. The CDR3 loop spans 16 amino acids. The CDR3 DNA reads TGTGCCAGCAGCCCTCTAGCGGTCCGTAACACCGGGGAGCTGTTTTTT. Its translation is CASSPLAVRNTGELFF.

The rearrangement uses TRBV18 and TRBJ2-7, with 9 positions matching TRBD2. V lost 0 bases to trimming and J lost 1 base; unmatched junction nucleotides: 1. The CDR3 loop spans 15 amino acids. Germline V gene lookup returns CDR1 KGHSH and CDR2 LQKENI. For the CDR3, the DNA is TGTGCCAGCTCACCACCGGGACTAGCTTCCTACGAGCAGTACTTC. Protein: CASSPPGLASYEQYF.

CDR3 in DNA: TGCAGCGTTGGGCGGGACAGGGGAACCTACGAGCAGTACTTC. It yields the protein CSVGRDRGTYEQYF. This chain connects TRBV29-1 to TRBJ2-7; TRBD1 aligns across 10 bases. The germline CDR1 and CDR2 sequences are SQVTM and ANQGSEA. With V trimmed by 4 bases and J by 2 bases, 5 bases remained unmatched. This CDR3 is 14 amino acids long.

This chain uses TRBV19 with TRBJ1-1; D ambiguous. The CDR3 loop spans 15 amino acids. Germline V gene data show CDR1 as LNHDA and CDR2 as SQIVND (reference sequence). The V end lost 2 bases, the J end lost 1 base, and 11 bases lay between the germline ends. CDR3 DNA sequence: TGTGCCAGTAGTATATGGGGAGCGGGGAACACTGAAGCTTTCTTT. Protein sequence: CASSIWGAGNTEAFF.

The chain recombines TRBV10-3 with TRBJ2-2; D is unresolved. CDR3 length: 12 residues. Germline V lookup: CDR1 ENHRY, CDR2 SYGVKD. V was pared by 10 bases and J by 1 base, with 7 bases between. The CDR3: CATGRNTGELFF. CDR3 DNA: TGTGCCACGGGCAGGAACACCGGGGAGCTGTTTTTT.

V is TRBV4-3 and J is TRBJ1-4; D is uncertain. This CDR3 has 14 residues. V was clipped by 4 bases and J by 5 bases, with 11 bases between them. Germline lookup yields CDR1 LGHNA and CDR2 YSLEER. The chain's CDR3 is CASSPERHNEKLFF. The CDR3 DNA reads TGCGCCAGCAGCCCGGAGAGGCACAATGAAAAACTGTTTTTT.

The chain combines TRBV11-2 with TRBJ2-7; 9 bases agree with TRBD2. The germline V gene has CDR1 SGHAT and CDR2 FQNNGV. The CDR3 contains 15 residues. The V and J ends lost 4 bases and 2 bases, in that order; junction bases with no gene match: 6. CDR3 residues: CASSSLAGRPYEQYF. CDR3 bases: TGTGCCAGCAGCTCCCTAGCGGGGCGACCCTACGAGCAGTACTTC.

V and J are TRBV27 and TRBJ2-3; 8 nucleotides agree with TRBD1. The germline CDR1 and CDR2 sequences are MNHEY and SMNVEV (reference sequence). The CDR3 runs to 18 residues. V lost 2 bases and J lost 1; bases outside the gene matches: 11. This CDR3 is CASSLGPGGWVGTDTQYF. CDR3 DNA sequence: TGTGCCAGCAGTTTAGGGCCAGGGGGCTGGGTCGGCACAGATACGCAGTATTTT.

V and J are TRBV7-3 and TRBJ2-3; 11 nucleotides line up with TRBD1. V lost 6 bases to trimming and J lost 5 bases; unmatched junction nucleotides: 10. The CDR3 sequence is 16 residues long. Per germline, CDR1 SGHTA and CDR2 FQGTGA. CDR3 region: CASSPRWTGGIDTQYF. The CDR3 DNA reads TGTGCCAGCAGTCCGAGATGGACAGGGGGCATAGATACGCAGTATTTT. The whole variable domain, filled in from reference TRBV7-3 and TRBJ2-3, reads GAGVSQTPSNKVTEKGKYVELRCDPISGHTALYWYRQSLGQGPEFLIYFQGTGAADDSGLPNDRFFAVRPEGSVSTLKIQRTERGDSAVYLCASSPRWTGGIDTQYFGPGTRLTVL.

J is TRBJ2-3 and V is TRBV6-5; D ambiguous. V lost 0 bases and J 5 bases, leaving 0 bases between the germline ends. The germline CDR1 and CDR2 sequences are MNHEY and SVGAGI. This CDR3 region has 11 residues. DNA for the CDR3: TGTGCCAGCAGTTACTCAGATACGCAGTATTTT. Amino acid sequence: CASSYSDTQYF.

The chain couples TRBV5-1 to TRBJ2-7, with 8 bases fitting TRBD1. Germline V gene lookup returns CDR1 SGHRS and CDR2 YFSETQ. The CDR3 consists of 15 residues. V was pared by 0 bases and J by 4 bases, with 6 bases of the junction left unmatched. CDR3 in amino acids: CASSLASGGNYEQYF. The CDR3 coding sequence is TGCGCCAGCAGCTTGGCCTCAGGGGGCAATTACGAGCAGTACTTC. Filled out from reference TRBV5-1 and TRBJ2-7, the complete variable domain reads KAGVTQTPRYLIKTRGQQVTLSCSPISGHRSVSWYQQTPGQGLQFLFEYFSETQRNKGNFPGRFSGRQFSNSRSEMNVSTLELGDSALYLCASSLASGGNYEQYFGPGTRLTVT.

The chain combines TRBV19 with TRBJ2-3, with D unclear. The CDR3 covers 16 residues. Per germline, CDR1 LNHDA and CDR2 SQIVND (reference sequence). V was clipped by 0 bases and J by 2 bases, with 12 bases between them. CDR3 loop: CASSIDWHDLTDTQYF. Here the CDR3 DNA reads TGTGCCAGTAGTATAGATTGGCACGACCTCACAGATACGCAGTATTTT.

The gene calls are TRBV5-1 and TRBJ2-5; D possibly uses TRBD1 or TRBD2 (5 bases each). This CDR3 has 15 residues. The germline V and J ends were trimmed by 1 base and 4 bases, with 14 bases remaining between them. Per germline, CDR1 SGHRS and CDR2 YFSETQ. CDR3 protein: CASSLKGPGGETQYF. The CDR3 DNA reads TGCGCCAGCAGCTTGAAAGGGCCTGGGGGAGAGACCCAGTACTTC.

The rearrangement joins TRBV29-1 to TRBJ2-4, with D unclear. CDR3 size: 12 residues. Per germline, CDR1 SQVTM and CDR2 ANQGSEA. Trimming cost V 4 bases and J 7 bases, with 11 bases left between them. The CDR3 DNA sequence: TGCAGCGTTGGGGGTCTACAGAACATTCAGTACTTC. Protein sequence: CSVGGLQNIQYF.

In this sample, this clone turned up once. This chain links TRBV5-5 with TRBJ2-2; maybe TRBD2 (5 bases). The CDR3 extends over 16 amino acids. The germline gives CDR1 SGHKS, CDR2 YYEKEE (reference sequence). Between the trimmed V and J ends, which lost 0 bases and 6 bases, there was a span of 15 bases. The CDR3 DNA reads TGTGCCAGCAGCTTGGGGACTCTGGGAACGCCCGGGGAGCTGTTTTTT. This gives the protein CASSLGTLGTPGELFF.

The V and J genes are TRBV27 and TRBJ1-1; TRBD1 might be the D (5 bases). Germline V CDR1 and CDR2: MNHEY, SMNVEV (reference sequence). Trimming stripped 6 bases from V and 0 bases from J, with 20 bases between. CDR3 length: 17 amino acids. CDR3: CASSRRGPGSVNTEAFF. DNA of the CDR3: TGTGCCAGCAGCCGAAGAGGTCCAGGGTCGGTGAACACTGAAGCTTTCTTT.

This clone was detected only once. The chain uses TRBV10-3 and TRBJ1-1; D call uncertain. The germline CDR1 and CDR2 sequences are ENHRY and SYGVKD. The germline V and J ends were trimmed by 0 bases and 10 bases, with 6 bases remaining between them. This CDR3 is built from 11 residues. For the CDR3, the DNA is TGTGCCATCAGTGAGTCGGGTGTAGCTTTCTTT. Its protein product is CAISESGVAFF.

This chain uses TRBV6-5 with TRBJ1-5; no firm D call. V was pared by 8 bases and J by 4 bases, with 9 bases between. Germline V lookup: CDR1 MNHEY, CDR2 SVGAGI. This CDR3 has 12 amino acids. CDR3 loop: CASGRSNQPQHF. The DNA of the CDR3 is TGTGCCAGCGGCAGGAGTAATCAGCCCCAGCATTTT.

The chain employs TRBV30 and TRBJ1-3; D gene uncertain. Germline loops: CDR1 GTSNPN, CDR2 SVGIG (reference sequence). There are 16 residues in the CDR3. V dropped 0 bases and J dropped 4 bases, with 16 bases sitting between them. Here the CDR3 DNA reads TGTGCCTGGAGTGTCGGGAGGGCGGCCTCCGGAAACACCATATATTTT. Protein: CAWSVGRAASGNTIYF. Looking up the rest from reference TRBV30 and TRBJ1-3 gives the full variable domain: SQTIHQWPATLVQPVGSPLSLECTVEGTSNPNLYWYRQAAGRGLQLLFYSVGIGQISSEVPQNLSASRPQDRQFILSSKKLLLSDSGFYLCAWSVGRAASGNTIYFGEGSWLTVV.

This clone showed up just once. CDR3 amino acids: CASTPQGQVLETQYF. The CDR3 DNA is TGCGCCAGCACTCCCCAAGGACAGGTATTGGAGACCCAGTACTTC. The V gene is TRBV5-1, the J gene TRBJ2-5; 7 nucleotides align to TRBD1. Germline V gene data show CDR1 as SGHRS and CDR2 as YFSETQ. This CDR3 is built from 15 residues. V lost 6 bases and J lost 5; bases outside the gene matches: 13.